Described below is a single T cell receptor (beta chain) sequence and its context. Its matching antigen is unknown. These data originate in a study of blood T cells in healthy people across ages. Study conclusions and caveats: CMV status of donors was unknown, possibly confounding expanded clonotype changes.

Donors were healthy Caucasian individuals from Russia aged roughly 6 to 95. Germline assignment: CDR1 LGHDT and CDR2 YNNKEL (reference sequence). The CDR3 totals 14 residues. Trimming cost V 2 bases and J 2 bases, with 7 bases left between them. For the second PCR, which ran for roughly 7 to 11 cycles, a sample-barcoded 5' primer and a J-beta primer mix were used. MiXCR, applied by TCRdb to the 5' RACE reads, yields one record per CDR3 protein. The sample contains 600,000 to 850,000 distinct CDR3 sequences, roughly 25% of which appear only once. These sequences were also reported in another study, on T cells of mothers and their children. That investigation notes: Over 8 million TCR beta CDR3 reads were obtained from each mother, and approximately 2.7 million from each child.

This sequence originates from a boy aged 5-17 years in good health. This chain connects TRBV3-1 to TRBJ1-3; D remains ambiguous. The sample comprised blood. CDR3: CASSQRTAGNTIYF. The CDR3 DNA reads TGTGCCAGCAGCCAAAGGACCGCTGGAAACACCATATATTTT.